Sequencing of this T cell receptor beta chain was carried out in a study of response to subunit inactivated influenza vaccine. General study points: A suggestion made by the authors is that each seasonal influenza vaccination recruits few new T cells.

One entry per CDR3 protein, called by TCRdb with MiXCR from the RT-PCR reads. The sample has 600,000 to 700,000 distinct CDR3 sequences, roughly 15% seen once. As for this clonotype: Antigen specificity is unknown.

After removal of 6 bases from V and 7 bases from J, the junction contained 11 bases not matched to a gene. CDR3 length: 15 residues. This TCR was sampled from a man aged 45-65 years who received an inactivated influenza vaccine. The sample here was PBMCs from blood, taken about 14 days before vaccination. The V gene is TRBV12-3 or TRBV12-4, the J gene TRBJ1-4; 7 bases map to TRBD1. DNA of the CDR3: TGTGCCAGCAGCCAGCCGACAGGGCTAGTTGAAAAACTGTTTTTT. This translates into CASSQPTGLVEKLFF.